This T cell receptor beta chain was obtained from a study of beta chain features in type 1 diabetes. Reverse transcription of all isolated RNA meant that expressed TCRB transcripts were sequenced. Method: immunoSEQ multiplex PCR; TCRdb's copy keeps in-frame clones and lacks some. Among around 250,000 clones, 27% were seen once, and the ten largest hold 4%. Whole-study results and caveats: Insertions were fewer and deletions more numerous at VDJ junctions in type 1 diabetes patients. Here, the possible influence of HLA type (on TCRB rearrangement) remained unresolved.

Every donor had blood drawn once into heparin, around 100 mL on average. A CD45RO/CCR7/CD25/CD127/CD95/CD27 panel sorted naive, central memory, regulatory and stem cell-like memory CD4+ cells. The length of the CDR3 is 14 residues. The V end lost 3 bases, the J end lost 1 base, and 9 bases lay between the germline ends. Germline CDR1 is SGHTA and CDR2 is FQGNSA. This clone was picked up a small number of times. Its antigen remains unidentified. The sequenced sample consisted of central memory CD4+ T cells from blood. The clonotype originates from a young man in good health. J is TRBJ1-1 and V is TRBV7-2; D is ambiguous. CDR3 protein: CASSFESANTEAFF. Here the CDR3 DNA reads TGTGCCAGCAGCTTTGAGTCAGCGAACACTGAAGCTTTCTTT.